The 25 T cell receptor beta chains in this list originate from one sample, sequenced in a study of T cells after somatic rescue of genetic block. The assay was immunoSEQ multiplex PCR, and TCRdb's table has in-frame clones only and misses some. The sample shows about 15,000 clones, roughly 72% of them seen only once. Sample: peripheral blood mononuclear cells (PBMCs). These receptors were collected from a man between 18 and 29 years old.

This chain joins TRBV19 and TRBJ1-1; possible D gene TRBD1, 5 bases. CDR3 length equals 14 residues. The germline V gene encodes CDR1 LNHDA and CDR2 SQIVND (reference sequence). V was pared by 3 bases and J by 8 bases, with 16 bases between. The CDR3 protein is CASSIGRIRGEAFF. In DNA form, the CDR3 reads TGTGCCAGTAGTATCGGGCGAATTAGGGGAGAAGCTTTCTTT.

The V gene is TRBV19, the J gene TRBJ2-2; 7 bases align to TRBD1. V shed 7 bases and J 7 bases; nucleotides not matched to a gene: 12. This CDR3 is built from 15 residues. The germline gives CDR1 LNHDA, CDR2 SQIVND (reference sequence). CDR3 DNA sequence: TGTGCCAGTATCCCACGATTAAACAGGGGCGGGGAGCTGTTTTTT. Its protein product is CASIPRLNRGGELFF. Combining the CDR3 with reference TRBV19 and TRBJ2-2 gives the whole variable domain DGGITQSPKYLFRKEGQNVTLSCEQNLNHDAMYWYRQDPGQGLRLIYYSQIVNDFQKGDIAEGYSVSREKKESFPLTVTSAQKNPTAFYLCASIPRLNRGGELFFGEGSRLTVL.

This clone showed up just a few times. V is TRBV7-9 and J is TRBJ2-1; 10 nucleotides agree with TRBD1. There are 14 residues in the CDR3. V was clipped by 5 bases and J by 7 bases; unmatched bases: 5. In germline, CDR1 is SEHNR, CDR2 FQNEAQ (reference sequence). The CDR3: CASSPRDRGNEQFF. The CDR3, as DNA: TGTGCCAGCAGCCCCCGGGACAGGGGAAATGAGCAGTTCTTC.

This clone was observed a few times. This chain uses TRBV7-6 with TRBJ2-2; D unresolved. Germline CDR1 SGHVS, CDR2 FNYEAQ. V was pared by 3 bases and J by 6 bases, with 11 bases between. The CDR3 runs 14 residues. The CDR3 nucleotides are TGTGCCAGCAGCTTGTTGGGGATATCCGGGGAGCTGTTTTTT. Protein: CASSLLGISGELFF. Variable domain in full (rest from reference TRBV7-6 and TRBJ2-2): GAGVSQSPRYKVTKRGQDVALRCDPISGHVSLYWYRQALGQGPEFLTYFNYEAQQDKSGLPNDRFSAERPEGSISTLTIQRTEQRDSAMYRCASSLLGISGELFFGEGSRLTVL.

DNA for the CDR3: TGTGCCTGGAGTGTACCCTCGACAGGTCGTTACAATGAGCAGTTCTTC. Protein product: CAWSVPSTGRYNEQFF. This chain uses TRBV30 with TRBJ2-1; weak D call: TRBD1 (6 bases). Germline-derived CDR1 and CDR2 are GTSNPN and SVGIG (reference sequence). The CDR3 consists of 16 residues. The V gene lost 0 bases and the J gene lost 4 bases, with 16 bases spanning the gap.

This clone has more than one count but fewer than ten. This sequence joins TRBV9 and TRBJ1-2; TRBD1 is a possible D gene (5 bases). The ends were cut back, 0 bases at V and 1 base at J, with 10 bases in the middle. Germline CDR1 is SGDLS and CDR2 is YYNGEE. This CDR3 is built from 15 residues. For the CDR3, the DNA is TGTGCCAGCAGCGTAGGCCAGGGATTTAACTATGGCTACACCTTC. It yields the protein CASSVGQGFNYGYTF.

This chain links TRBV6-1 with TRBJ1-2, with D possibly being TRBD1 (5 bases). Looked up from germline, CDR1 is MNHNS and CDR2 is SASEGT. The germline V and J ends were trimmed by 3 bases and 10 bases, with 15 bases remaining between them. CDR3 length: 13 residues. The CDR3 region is CASSERQGYDYTF. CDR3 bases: TGTGCCAGCAGTGAGCGTCAGGGATACGACTACACCTTC.

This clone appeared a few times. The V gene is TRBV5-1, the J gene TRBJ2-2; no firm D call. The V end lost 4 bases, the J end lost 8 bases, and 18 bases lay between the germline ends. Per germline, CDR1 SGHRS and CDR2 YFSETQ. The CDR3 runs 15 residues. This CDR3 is CASSMTSTATGELFF. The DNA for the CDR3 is TGCGCCAGCAGCATGACCTCGACCGCCACAGGGGAGCTGTTTTTT.

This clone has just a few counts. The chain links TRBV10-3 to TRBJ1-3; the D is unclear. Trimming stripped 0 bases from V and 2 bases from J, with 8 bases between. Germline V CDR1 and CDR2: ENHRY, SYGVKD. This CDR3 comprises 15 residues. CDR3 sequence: CAISESRTAGNTIYF. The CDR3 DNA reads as TGTGCCATCAGTGAGTCTCGGACGGCTGGAAACACCATATATTTT.

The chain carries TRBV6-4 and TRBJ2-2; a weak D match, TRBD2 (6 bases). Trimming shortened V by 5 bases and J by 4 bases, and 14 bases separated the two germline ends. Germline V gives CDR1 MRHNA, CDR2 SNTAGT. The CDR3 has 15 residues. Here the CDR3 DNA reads TGTGCCAGCAGTTACCAGACTAGGTCCACCGGGGAGCTGTTTTTT. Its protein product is CASSYQTRSTGELFF.

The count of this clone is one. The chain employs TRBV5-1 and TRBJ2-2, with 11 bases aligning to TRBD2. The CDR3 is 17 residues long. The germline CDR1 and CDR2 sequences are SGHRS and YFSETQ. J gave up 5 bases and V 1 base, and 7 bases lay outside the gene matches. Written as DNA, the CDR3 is TGCGCCAGCAGCTTGACAGCGACTAGCGGGGTAACCGGGGAGCTGTTTTTT. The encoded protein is CASSLTATSGVTGELFF.

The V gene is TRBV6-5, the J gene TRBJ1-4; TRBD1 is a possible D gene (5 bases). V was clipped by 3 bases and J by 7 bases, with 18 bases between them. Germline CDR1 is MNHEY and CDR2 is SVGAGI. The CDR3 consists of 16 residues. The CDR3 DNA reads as TGTGCCAGCAGTTATGGCCGGGGCAAAGGGAGTGAAAAACTGTTTTTT. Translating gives CASSYGRGKGSEKLFF.

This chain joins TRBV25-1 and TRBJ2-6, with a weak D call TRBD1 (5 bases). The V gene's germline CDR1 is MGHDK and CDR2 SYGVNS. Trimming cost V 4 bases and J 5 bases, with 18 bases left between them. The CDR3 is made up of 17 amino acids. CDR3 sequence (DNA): TGTGCCAGCAGTGGATGTGATGGACAAAGTCGGGCCAACGTCCTGACTTTC. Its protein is CASSGCDGQSRANVLTF.

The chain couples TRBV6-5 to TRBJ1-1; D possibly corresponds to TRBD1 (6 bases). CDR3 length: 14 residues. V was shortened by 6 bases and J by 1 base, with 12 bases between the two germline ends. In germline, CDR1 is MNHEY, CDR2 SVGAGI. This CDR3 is CASSHVTGNTEAFF. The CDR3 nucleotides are TGTGCCAGCAGCCACGTGACAGGGAACACTGAAGCTTTCTTT.

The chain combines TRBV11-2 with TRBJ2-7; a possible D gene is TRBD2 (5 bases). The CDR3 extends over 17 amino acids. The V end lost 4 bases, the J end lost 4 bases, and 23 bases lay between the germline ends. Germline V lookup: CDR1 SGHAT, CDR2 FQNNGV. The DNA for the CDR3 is TGTGCCAGCAGCTCTACCCCCACGGGAATCAATGCTTACGAGCAGTACTTC. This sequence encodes CASSSTPTGINAYEQYF.

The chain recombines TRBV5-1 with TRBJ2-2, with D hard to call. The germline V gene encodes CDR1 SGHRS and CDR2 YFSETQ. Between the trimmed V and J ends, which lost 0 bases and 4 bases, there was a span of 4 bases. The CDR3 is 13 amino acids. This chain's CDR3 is CASSLGSTGELFF. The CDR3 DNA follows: TGCGCCAGCAGCTTGGGATCCACCGGGGAGCTGTTTTTT.

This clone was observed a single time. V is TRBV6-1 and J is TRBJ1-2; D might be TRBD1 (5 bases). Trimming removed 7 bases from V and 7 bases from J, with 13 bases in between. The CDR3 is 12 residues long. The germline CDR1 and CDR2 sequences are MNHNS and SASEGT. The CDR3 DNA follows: TGTGCCAGCACCGGAGACAGAAGTGGCTACACCTTC. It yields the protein CASTGDRSGYTF.

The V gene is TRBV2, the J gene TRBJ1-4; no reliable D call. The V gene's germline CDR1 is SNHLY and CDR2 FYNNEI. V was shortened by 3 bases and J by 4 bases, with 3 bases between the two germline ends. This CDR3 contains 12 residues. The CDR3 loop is CASSEGNEKLFF. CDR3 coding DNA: TGTGCCAGCAGTGAGGGTAATGAAAAACTGTTTTTT.

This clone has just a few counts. CDR3: CASRLDQTQYF. The CDR3 region has the DNA TGTGCCAGCAGACTAGATCAGACCCAGTACTTC. The J gene is TRBJ2-5, the V gene TRBV6-6; a possible D gene is TRBD2 (5 bases). Deletions cut 6 bases from V and 6 bases from J, with 8 bases between. CDR1 and CDR2 from the germline V gene are MNHNY and SVGAGI (reference sequence). CDR3 length: 11 amino acids.

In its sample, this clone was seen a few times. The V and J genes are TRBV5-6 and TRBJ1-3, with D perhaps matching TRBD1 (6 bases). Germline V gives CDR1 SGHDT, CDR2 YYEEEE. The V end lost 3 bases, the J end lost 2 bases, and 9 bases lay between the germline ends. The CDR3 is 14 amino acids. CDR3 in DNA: TGTGCCAGCAGCTCTGGACAGCCTGGAAACACCATATATTTT. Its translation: CASSSGQPGNTIYF.

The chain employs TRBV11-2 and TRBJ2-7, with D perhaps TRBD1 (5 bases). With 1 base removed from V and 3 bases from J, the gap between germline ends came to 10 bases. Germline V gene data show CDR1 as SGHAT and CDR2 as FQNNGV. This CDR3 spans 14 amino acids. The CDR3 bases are TGTGCCAGCAGCTTAGGGTGGCAGGGCTACGAGCAGTACTTC. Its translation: CASSLGWQGYEQYF.

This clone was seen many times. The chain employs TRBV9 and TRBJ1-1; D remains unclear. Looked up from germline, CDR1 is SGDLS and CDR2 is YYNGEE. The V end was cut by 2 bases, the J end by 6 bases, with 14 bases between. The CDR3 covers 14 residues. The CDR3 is CASSVSPLRAEAFF. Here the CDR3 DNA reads TGTGCCAGCAGCGTTAGCCCGCTTCGGGCTGAAGCTTTCTTT.

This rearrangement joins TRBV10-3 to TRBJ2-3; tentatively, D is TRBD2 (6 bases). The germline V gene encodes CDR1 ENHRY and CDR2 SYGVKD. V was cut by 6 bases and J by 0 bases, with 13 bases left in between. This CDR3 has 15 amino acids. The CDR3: CAIRSSDVSTDTQYF. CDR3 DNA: TGTGCCATCAGGTCTAGCGATGTGAGCACAGATACGCAGTATTTT.

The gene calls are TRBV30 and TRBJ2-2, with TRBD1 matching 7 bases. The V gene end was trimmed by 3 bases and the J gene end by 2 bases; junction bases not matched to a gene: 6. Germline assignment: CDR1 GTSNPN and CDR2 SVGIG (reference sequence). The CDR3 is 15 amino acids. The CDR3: CAWRRTGTNTGELFF. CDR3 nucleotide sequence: TGTGCCTGGAGGAGGACAGGTACCAACACCGGGGAGCTGTTTTTT.

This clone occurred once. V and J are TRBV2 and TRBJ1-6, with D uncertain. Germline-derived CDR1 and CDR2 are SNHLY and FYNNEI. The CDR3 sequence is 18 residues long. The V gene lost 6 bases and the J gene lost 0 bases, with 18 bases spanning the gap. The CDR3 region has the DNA TGTGCCAGCAGGGTAGTAGGTGGGAGGAGCTCCTATAATTCACCCCTCCACTTT. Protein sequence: CASRVVGGRSSYNSPLHF.